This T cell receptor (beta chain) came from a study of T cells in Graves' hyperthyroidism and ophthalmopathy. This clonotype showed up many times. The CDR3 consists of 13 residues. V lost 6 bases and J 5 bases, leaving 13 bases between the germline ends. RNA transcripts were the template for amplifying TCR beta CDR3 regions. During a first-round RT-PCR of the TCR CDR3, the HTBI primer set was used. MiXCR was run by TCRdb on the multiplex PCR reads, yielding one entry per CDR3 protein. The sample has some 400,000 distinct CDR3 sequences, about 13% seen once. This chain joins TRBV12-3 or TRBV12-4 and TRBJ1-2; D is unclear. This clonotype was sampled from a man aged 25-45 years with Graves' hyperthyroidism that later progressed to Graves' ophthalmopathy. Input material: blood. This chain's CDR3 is CASSLPRFYGYTF. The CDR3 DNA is TGTGCCAGCAGCCTCCCTCGATTTTATGGCTACACCTTC.